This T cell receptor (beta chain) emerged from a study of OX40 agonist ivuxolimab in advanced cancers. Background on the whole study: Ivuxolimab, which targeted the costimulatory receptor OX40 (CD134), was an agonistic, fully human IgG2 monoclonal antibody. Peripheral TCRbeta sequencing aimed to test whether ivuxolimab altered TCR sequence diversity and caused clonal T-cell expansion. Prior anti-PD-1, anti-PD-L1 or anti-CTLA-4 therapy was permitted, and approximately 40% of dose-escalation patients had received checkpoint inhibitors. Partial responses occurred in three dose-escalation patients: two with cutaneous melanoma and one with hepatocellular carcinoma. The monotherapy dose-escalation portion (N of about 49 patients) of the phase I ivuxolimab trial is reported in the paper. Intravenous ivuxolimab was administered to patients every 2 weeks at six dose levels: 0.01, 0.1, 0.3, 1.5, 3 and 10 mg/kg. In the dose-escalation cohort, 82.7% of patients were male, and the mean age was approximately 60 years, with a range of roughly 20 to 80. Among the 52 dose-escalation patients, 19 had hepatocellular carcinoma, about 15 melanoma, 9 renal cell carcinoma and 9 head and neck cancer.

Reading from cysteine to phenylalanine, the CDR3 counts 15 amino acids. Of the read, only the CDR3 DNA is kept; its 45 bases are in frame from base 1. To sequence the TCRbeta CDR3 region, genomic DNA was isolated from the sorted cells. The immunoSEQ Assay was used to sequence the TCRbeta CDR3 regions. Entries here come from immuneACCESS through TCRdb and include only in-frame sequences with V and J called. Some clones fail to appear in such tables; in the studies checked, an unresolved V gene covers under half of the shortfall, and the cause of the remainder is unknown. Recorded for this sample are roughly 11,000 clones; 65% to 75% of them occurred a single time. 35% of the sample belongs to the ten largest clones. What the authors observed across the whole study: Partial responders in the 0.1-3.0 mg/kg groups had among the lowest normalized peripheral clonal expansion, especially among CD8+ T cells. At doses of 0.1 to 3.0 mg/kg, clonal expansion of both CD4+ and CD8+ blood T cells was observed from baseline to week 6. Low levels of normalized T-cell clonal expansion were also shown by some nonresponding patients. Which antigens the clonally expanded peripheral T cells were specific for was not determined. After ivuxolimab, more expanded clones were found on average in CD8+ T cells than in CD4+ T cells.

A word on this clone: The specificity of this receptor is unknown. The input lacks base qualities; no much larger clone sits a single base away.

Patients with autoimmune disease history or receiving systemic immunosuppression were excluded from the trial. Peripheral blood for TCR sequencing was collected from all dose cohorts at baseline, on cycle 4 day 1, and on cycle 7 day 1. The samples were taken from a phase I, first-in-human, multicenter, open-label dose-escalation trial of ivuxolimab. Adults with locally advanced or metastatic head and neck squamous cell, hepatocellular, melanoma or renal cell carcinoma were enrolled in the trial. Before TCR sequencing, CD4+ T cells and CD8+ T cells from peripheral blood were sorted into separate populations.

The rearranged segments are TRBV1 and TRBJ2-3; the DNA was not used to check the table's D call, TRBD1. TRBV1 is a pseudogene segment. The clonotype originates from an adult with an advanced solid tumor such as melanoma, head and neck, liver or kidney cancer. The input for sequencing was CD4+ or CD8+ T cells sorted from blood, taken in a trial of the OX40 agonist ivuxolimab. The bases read TGCACCAGCAGCCAGGGGCCCAATAGCACAGATACGCAGTATTTT. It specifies CTSSQGPNSTDTQYF.